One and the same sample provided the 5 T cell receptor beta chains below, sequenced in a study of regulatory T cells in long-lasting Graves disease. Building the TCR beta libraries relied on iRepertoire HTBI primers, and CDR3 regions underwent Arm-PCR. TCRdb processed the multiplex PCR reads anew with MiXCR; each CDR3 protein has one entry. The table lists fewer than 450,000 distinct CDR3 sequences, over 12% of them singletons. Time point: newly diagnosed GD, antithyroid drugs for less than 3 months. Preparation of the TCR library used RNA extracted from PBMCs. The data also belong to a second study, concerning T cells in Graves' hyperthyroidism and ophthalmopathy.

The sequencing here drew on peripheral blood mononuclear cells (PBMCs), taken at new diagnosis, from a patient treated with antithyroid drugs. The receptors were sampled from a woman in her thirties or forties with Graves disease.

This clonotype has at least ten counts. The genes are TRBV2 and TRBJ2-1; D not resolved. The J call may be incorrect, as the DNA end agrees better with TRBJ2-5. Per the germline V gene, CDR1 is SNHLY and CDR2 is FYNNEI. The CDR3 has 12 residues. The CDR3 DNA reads TGTGCCAGCAGTGAACGTATTTTTGACCAGTACTTC. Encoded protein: CASSERIFDQYF.

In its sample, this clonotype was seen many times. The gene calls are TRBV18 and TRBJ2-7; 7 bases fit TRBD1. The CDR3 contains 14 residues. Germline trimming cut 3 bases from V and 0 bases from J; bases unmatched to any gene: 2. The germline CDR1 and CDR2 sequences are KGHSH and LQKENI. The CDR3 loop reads CASSPDRSSYEQYF. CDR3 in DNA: TGTGCCAGCTCACCGGACAGGAGCTCCTACGAGCAGTACTTC.

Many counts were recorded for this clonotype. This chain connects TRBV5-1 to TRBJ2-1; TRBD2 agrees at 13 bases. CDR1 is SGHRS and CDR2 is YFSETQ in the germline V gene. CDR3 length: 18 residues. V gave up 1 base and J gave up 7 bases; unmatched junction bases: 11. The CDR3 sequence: CASSLSRMGTSGMNEQFF. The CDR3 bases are TGCGCCAGCAGCTTGTCACGCATGGGGACTAGCGGGATGAATGAGCAGTTCTTC.

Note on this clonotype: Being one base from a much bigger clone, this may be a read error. CDR3 loop: CASSAGLAGFTDAQYF. CDR3 DNA: TGCGCCAGCAGCGCGGGACTAGCGGGATTCACAGATGCGCAGTATTTT. J is TRBJ2-3 and V is TRBV5-1, with TRBD2 identical over 13 bases. The CDR3 has 16 amino acids. CDR1 and CDR2 (germline): SGHRS, YFSETQ.

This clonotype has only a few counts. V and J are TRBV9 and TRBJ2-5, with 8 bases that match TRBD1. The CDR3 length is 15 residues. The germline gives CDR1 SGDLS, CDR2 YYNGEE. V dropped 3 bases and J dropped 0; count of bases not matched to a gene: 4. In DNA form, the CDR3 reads TGTGCCAGCAGCGCCTGGACAGGGTACCAAGAGACCCAGTACTTC. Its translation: CASSAWTGYQETQYF.